Below are 9 T cell receptor beta chains sequenced from a single sample in a study of T cells in Graves' hyperthyroidism and ophthalmopathy. Researchers took RNA transcripts and amplified the TCR beta CDR3 regions from them. An initial round of RT-PCR targeting the TCR CDR3 relied on the HTBI primer set. Each CDR3 protein is one row after TCRdb ran MiXCR on the multiplex PCR reads. The top ten hold around 3.9% of the sample, which has hundreds of thousands of distinct CDR3 sequences, around 15% seen once. Sequencing was done on a sample of blood. The source is a young woman with Graves' hyperthyroidism.

At least ten counts were recorded for this clonotype. This chain joins TRBV28 and TRBJ2-7; TRBD2 matches 9 bases. Germline CDR1 and CDR2: MDHEN and SYDVKM. The CDR3 runs to 15 residues. Trimming removed 3 bases from V and 1 base from J; junction bases left unmatched: 4. CDR3: CASSLSSGVSYEQYF. Written as DNA, the CDR3 is TGTGCCAGCAGTTTGTCTAGCGGGGTATCCTACGAGCAGTACTTC. Full variable domain (missing parts from reference TRBV28 and TRBJ2-7): DVKVTQSSRYLVKRTGEKVFLECVQDMDHENMFWYRQDPGLGLRLIYFSYDVKMKEKGDIPEGYSVSREKKERFSLILESASTNQTSMYLCASSLSSGVSYEQYFGPGTRLTVT.

This clonotype came up a few times. The rearrangement links TRBV7-2 to TRBJ2-5, with 7 bases that match TRBD2. CDR1 and CDR2 from the germline V gene are SGHTA and FQGNSA. There are 15 residues in the CDR3. V shed 5 bases, J shed 7 bases, and the junction held 13 bases outside the gene matches. CDR3 region: CASSPPRAGAATQYF. The CDR3, as DNA: TGTGCCAGCAGCCCGCCCAGGGCGGGAGCGGCGACCCAGTACTTC.

The rearrangement uses TRBV6-2 or TRBV6-3 and TRBJ2-3; possibly TRBD2 for D (5 bases). The CDR3 is 15 amino acids. Germline CDR1 is MNHEY and CDR2 is SVGEGT. V was shortened by 4 bases and J by 2 bases, with 13 bases between the two germline ends. The CDR3 reads CASSSSGPPTDTQYF. CDR3 DNA: TGTGCCAGCAGTTCAAGCGGCCCCCCCACAGATACGCAGTATTTT.

This clonotype has at least ten counts. The chain couples TRBV30 to TRBJ1-1; D is ambiguous. The germline V gene encodes CDR1 GTSNPN and CDR2 SVGIG (reference sequence). This CDR3 region has 13 residues. Deletions cut 0 bases from V and 3 bases from J, with 8 bases between. The CDR3 region has the DNA TGTGCCTGGAGTGTATCGCTGTACACTGAAGCTTTCTTT. This encodes CAWSVSLYTEAFF.

As for this clonotype: A read error may be the cause here, since a much bigger clone is one base away. The CDR3 region is CATSRDPPSAPETQFF. The DNA of the CDR3 is TGTGCCACCAGCAGAGATCCTCCCTCGGCTCCAGAGACCCAGTTCTTC. V usage is TRBV15 and J usage is TRBJ2-5; D is uncertain. Matching the DNA end better, TRBJ2-1 makes the J call doubtful. The CDR3 spans 16 residues. CDR1 and CDR2 from the germline V gene are LNHNV and YYDKDF (reference sequence).

This clonotype was seen repeatedly, ten times or more. J is TRBJ2-1 and V is TRBV13, with a weak D call TRBD2 (7 bases). Germline CDR1 and CDR2: PRHDT and FYEKMQ (reference sequence). The CDR3 is made up of 16 amino acids. V lost 3 bases to trimming and J lost 0 bases, with 12 bases between them. The CDR3 loop reads CASSFGGGSSYNEQFF. As DNA, the CDR3 is TGTGCCAGCAGCTTCGGGGGCGGGAGCTCCTACAATGAGCAGTTCTTC.

This clonotype was found many times. The rearrangement links TRBV5-1 to TRBJ2-1; 11 nucleotides match TRBD2. This CDR3 is built from 15 residues. With 4 bases clipped from V and 8 bases from J, the junction kept 8 bases outside the gene matches. In germline, CDR1 is SGHRS, CDR2 YFSETQ. The CDR3 reads CASSLTSGNSDEQFF. CDR3 bases: TGCGCCAGCAGCCTGACTAGCGGGAATTCAGATGAGCAGTTCTTC.

In this sample, this clonotype turned up a few times. The V gene is TRBV27, the J gene TRBJ1-1; D is ambiguous. Trimming stripped 2 bases from V and 2 bases from J, with 9 bases between. This CDR3 is 14 amino acids long. Germline values: CDR1 MNHEY, CDR2 SMNVEV (reference sequence). DNA for the CDR3: TGTGCCAGCAGTTTACTGGGGTCCAACACTGAAGCTTTCTTT. It codes for CASSLLGSNTEAFF.

This clonotype was detected ten times or more. V is TRBV30 and J is TRBJ1-5; 8 nucleotides agree with TRBD1. The CDR3 consists of 14 residues. Germline V gives CDR1 GTSNPN, CDR2 SVGIG (reference sequence). The CDR3 loop reads CAGSRTGTNQPQHF. The CDR3 DNA is TGTGCGGGCTCCAGGACAGGGACTAATCAGCCCCAGCATTTT.